Shown below are 32 T cell receptor delta chains from a single sample sequenced in a study of Vδ1+ human thymocytes. Study-wide points: In the thymus, TRG and TRD repertoires looked highly polyclonal with Gaussian CDR3 lengths.

Sequences come from RNA converted to cDNA by reverse transcription. Multiplex PCR used pooled V-gene forward primers and a constant-region reverse primer to amplify CDR3s. TCRdb made new clone calls on the multiplex PCR reads using CATT. Seen here are around 56,000 delta-chain clones, approximately 16% observed once, and the top ten hold about 0.4%. Which antigens these TCRs recognize remains unknown. The sequencing sample was made of Vdelta1+ gamma-delta thymocytes from the thymus. Indicated subset: FACS-sorted CD3+ TCRalphabeta- TCRVdelta1+ TCRVdelta2- thymocytes. Every receptor here comes from a girl under two years old who had congenital heart surgery.

The chain has TRDV1 and TRDJ3; D is unresolved. V was trimmed by 1 base and J by 0 bases, leaving 10 bases between them. CDR1 TSWWSYY and CDR2 QGS come from the germline V gene. CDR3 size: 18 residues. The CDR3 here is CALGEQNSFSWDTRQMFF. The DNA of the CDR3 is TGTGCTCTTGGGGAACAGAATTCGTTCTCCTGGGACACCCGACAGATGTTTTTC.

This clone has a count of ten or more. The chain employs TRDV2 and TRDJ1, with D perhaps matching TRDD2 (5 bases). CDR3 length: 19 residues. Trimming left V 0 bases short and J 0 bases short, with 22 bases between. CDR1 and CDR2 from the germline V gene are GEAIGNYY and EKD. In nucleotides, the CDR3 is TGTGCCTGTGACACCGAATACCCCTACACACCGGGAAACACCGATAAACTCATCTTT. This translates into CACDTEYPYTPGNTDKLIF.

This clone was found a few times. V usage is TRDV1 and J usage is TRDJ1; the match to TRDD3 covers 11 bases. With 0 bases clipped from V and 7 bases from J, the junction kept 13 bases outside the gene matches. This CDR3 is 18 amino acids long. Germline CDR1 is TSWWSYY and CDR2 is QGS. For the CDR3, the DNA is TGTGCTCTTGGGGAACTAGGTTCTCAACTGGGGGATAAGGTTAAACTCATCTTT. Its protein product is CALGELGSQLGDKVKLIF.

A few counts support this clone. This chain uses TRDV1 with TRDJ1; maybe TRDD2 (5 bases). The CDR3 length is 18 residues. Germline V CDR1 and CDR2: TSWWSYY, QGS. V gave up 0 bases and J gave up 7 bases, with 24 bases separating them. For the CDR3, the DNA is TGTGCTCTTGGGGAACTTACGTCCTTCAGGCCCTTGATCCCTAAACTCATCTTT. Translating it yields CALGELTSFRPLIPKLIF.

This rearrangement joins TRDV1 to TRDJ1, with TRDD3 matching 13 bases. The junction had 18 bases not matched to a gene; V was cut back by 2 bases and J by 0 bases. Germline CDR1 reads TSWWSYY; CDR2 reads QGS. The CDR3 has 22 residues. The DNA of the CDR3 is TGTGCTCTTGGGGAAGGTACTACGGGACTGGGGGATACGCCCCTGTACACCGATAAACTCATCTTT. Translated, it gives CALGEGTTGLGDTPLYTDKLIF.

This clone occurred a few times. The chain combines TRDV1 with TRDJ1; 8 nucleotides agree with TRDD3. This CDR3 region has 18 residues. V lost 2 bases to trimming and J lost 2 bases; unmatched junction nucleotides: 13. Germline CDR1 is TSWWSYY and CDR2 is QGS. This CDR3 reads CALGEEDGRVGDTDKLIF. In DNA, the CDR3 is TGTGCTCTTGGGGAAGAAGACGGGAGGGTGGGGGATACCGATAAACTCATCTTT.

The chain is built from TRDV1 and TRDJ1, with D perhaps matching TRDD2 (8 bases). The CDR3 has 28 amino acids. Germline V gives CDR1 TSWWSYY, CDR2 QGS. The V end was cut by 1 base, the J end by 0 bases, with 48 bases between. The CDR3 nucleotides read TGTGCTCTTGGGGAACCGGGTAAGCCCTTCCTAGCTGGGGGCAGGGGGACCAAACGGATGGTGTACACCGATAAACTCATCTTT. Translating gives CALGEPGKPFLAGGRGTKRMVYTDKLIF.

This clone came up a few times. The chain recombines TRDV1 with TRDJ1; 9 bases agree with TRDD3. V trimming: 1 base; J trimming: 0 bases; junction bases outside the gene matches: 9. Germline V gene sequence: CDR1 TSWWSYY, CDR2 QGS. This CDR3 has 18 residues. The CDR3: CALGERKLGDPNTDKLIF. The CDR3 nucleotides are TGTGCTCTTGGGGAACGTAAGCTGGGGGATCCAAACACCGATAAACTCATCTTT.

The V and J genes are TRDV1 and TRDJ1, with TRDD3 matching 8 bases. The CDR3 spans 19 residues. V shed 2 bases and J 0 bases; nucleotides not matched to a gene: 14. The germline V gene encodes CDR1 TSWWSYY and CDR2 QGS. The CDR3 protein is CALGEEARRGIMDTDKLIF. CDR3 nucleotide sequence: TGTGCTCTTGGGGAAGAGGCCCGAAGGGGGATAATGGACACCGATAAACTCATCTTT.

This clone was counted only a few times. The chain uses TRDV1 and TRDJ1; 13 bases align to TRDD3. CDR1 TSWWSYY and CDR2 QGS come from the germline V gene. The CDR3 runs 25 residues. Trimming took 4 bases from V and 0 from J; bases not matched to a gene: 29. CDR3 DNA sequence: TGTGCTCTTGGGGTTGCGACGTCCCCCCCAACACTGGGGGATACGCGACCTATGTACACCGATAAACTCATCTTT. Amino acid sequence: CALGVATSPPTLGDTRPMYTDKLIF.

This clone appeared a few times. This rearrangement joins TRDV1 to TRDJ1; D possibly corresponds to TRDD3 (5 bases). V was clipped by 0 bases and J by 3 bases, with 23 bases between them. Germline assignment: CDR1 TSWWSYY and CDR2 QGS. This CDR3 comprises 19 residues. The DNA for the CDR3 is TGTGCTCTTGGGGAACTACTGGTTTCTCGGGTCGGTAGGGCCGATAAACTCATCTTT. Translation: CALGELLVSRVGRADKLIF.

This clone showed up just a few times. This chain connects TRDV1 to TRDJ1, with 8 bases identical to TRDD3. This CDR3 contains 19 residues. Germline values: CDR1 TSWWSYY, CDR2 QGS. J was trimmed by 3 bases and V by 0 bases; bases with no gene match: 15. CDR3 sequence: CALGELSCTGDNLPDKLIF. The DNA for the CDR3 is TGTGCTCTTGGGGAACTCTCATGTACGGGGGATAACCTCCCCGATAAACTCATCTTT.

This chain connects TRDV1 to TRDJ1; the match to TRDD3 covers 12 bases. Trimming cost V 2 bases and J 4 bases; bases outside gene matches: 14. Germline CDR1 and CDR2: TSWWSYY and QGS. The CDR3 is 19 residues long. The CDR3 protein is CALGEELWGIRAYGDKLIF. CDR3 nucleotide sequence: TGTGCTCTTGGGGAAGAACTCTGGGGGATACGAGCCTACGGCGATAAACTCATCTTT.

Only a few counts were recorded for this clone. V usage is TRDV1 and J usage is TRDJ1, with TRDD3 matching over 9 bases. CDR3 size: 19 residues. Germline CDR1 and CDR2: TSWWSYY and QGS. V was clipped by 1 base and J by 1 base; unmatched bases: 13. CDR3: CALGERFGGYRASTDKLIF. The DNA of the CDR3 is TGTGCTCTTGGGGAACGATTCGGGGGATACCGGGCGAGCACCGATAAACTCATCTTT.

This clone has just a few counts. This chain links TRDV1 with TRDJ1; unclear D gene. The V end lost 0 bases, the J end lost 7 bases, and 15 bases lay between the germline ends. Germline V gene lookup returns CDR1 TSWWSYY and CDR2 QGS. This CDR3 has 15 amino acids. In nucleotides, the CDR3 is TGTGCTCTTGGGGAACTCAGTGGCTCCAGTGGTAAACTCATCTTT. This encodes CALGELSGSSGKLIF.

This clone showed up just a few times. The chain links TRDV1 to TRDJ1; TRDD3 matches 7 bases. V was pared by 0 bases and J by 1 base, with 29 bases of the junction left unmatched. This CDR3 is 24 amino acids long. Per germline, CDR1 TSWWSYY and CDR2 QGS. CDR3 protein: CALGELIPFPSNWGWAGFTDKLIF. For the CDR3, the DNA is TGTGCTCTTGGGGAACTTATTCCCTTTCCTTCAAACTGGGGATGGGCTGGCTTCACCGATAAACTCATCTTT.

This clone was seen a handful of times. The chain employs TRDV2 and TRDJ1; TRDD3 agrees at 8 bases. Germline loops: CDR1 GEAIGNYY, CDR2 EKD. The CDR3 loop spans 18 amino acids. J gave up 2 bases and V 0 bases, and 13 bases lay outside the gene matches. As DNA, the CDR3 is TGTGCCTGTGACACCGCTGCGAATGGGGGGATATTAACCGATAAACTCATCTTT. This encodes CACDTAANGGILTDKLIF.

J is TRDJ1 and V is TRDV1; no reliable D call. The germline gives CDR1 TSWWSYY, CDR2 QGS. The CDR3 totals 20 residues. V was cut by 0 bases and J by 0 bases, with 23 bases left in between. The CDR3 is CALGELQGSSESSYTDKLIF. Here the CDR3 DNA reads TGTGCTCTTGGGGAACTACAAGGGTCCAGCGAATCGTCCTACACCGATAAACTCATCTTT.

The chain uses TRDV1 and TRDJ1, with 8 nucleotides matching TRDD3. The germline V gene has CDR1 TSWWSYY and CDR2 QGS. This CDR3 is built from 15 residues. V lost 2 bases to trimming and J lost 8 bases; unmatched junction nucleotides: 10. As DNA, the CDR3 is TGTGCTCTTGGGGAAAGAGTCCGGGGGGATAACAAACTCATCTTT. Translated: CALGERVRGDNKLIF.

The chain joins TRDV1 to TRDJ1, with 12 bases aligning to TRDD3. The V segment lost 4 bases and the J segment 2 bases; nucleotides outside the gene matches: 23. Germline-derived CDR1 and CDR2 are TSWWSYY and QGS. The CDR3 is made up of 22 amino acids. The CDR3 loop reads CALGADLLPLGDTASRTDKLIF. The CDR3 DNA sequence: TGTGCTCTTGGGGCAGACCTTCTCCCCCTGGGGGATACGGCAAGTAGGACCGATAAACTCATCTTT.

V usage is TRDV1 and J usage is TRDJ1; 9 bases fit TRDD3. Germline loops: CDR1 TSWWSYY, CDR2 QGS. The ends lost 5 bases at V and 7 bases at J; junction bases unmatched: 26. The CDR3 runs 20 residues. In nucleotides, the CDR3 is TGTGCTCTTGGGCCCCCGGGAGCCTTCTCACGGCGGGGATACGCAGGTAAACTCATCTTT. It encodes CALGPPGAFSRRGYAGKLIF.

This clone was detected only a few times. This sequence joins TRDV1 and TRDJ1; D call uncertain. The CDR3 is 15 amino acids. Germline CDR1 is TSWWSYY and CDR2 is QGS. V lost 3 bases to trimming and J lost 0 bases, with 11 bases between them. The CDR3 sequence is CALGEGLWNTDKLIF. CDR3 sequence (DNA): TGTGCTCTTGGGGAGGGCCTTTGGAACACCGATAAACTCATCTTT.

In this sample, this clone turned up a few times. The junction departs from germline at one end; a sequencing error may be responsible. Other nucleotide sequences in the sample specify the same CDR3. The chain joins TRDV1 to TRDJ1; D remains ambiguous. Germline V CDR1 and CDR2: TSWWSYY, QGS. The CDR3 is 17 residues long. CDR3 sequence (DNA): TGTGCCCTTGAGTACCCCGAGCGGAACCGGTACACCGATAAACTCATCTTT. Translation: CALEYPERNRYTDKLIF.

This clone showed up just a few times. V and J are TRDV1 and TRDJ1; TRDD3 matches 11 bases. Germline CDR1 and CDR2: TSWWSYY and QGS. Trimming took 4 bases from V and 0 from J; bases not matched to a gene: 16. The CDR3 loop spans 20 amino acids. In DNA form, the CDR3 reads TGTGCTCTTGGGGCCTTAAATCCCCCTGTACTGGGGGATAACACCGATAAACTCATCTTT. This encodes CALGALNPPVLGDNTDKLIF.

The rearrangement uses TRDV1 and TRDJ1; D is unclear. The V end lost 0 bases, the J end lost 3 bases, and 20 bases lay between the germline ends. CDR1 and CDR2 from the germline V gene are TSWWSYY and QGS. The CDR3 loop spans 18 amino acids. The CDR3 here is CALGELEVRSSKSDKLIF. The CDR3 DNA is TGTGCTCTTGGGGAACTAGAGGTTCGGTCTTCTAAATCCGATAAACTCATCTTT.

V gene TRDV1 combines with J gene TRDJ1, with D possibly matching TRDD3 (6 bases). CDR3 length: 20 residues. Trimming took 3 bases from V and 4 from J, leaving 30 bases between them. Germline V lookup: CDR1 TSWWSYY, CDR2 QGS. The DNA of the CDR3 is TGTGCTCTTGGGGATTGTCGGCCTACTCGGGGGAGACAGGGTGGCGATAAACTCATCTTT. As protein: CALGDCRPTRGRQGGDKLIF.

This clone turned up a few times. The J gene is TRDJ1, the V gene TRDV1, with 9 positions matching TRDD2. The CDR3 contains 21 residues. J lost 1 base, V lost 5 bases, and 23 bases had no gene match. Germline V lookup: CDR1 TSWWSYY, CDR2 QGS. CDR3 DNA sequence: TGTGCTCTTGGGTCGGAAAGGCCTTCCTACGACCTCACCGGGGGCACCGATAAACTCATCTTT. Translation gives CALGSERPSYDLTGGTDKLIF.

This clone was observed a handful of times. The chain uses TRDV1 and TRDJ1, with D possibly being TRDD3 (5 bases). The CDR3 loop spans 15 amino acids. CDR1 and CDR2 (germline): TSWWSYY, QGS. V was cut by 5 bases and J by 4 bases, with 17 bases left in between. The CDR3 reads CALGMGSFRGDKLIF. The CDR3 bases are TGTGCTCTTGGGATGGGATCATTCCGGGGCGATAAACTCATCTTT.

This clone was seen only a few times. The genes are TRDV1 and TRDJ1; the D gene is possibly TRDD3 (5 bases). CDR1 is TSWWSYY, CDR2 QGS, per germline. V was cut by 2 bases and J by 3 bases, with 31 bases left in between. There are 21 residues in the CDR3. The CDR3 is CALGEKYPPGRGLRFADKLIF. DNA of the CDR3: TGTGCTCTTGGGGAAAAGTACCCCCCCGGACGGGGGCTTCGGTTTGCCGATAAACTCATCTTT.

This rearrangement joins TRDV2 to TRDJ3; 9 bases match TRDD3. This CDR3 is built from 20 residues. The trim removed 0 bases at V and 0 bases at J, leaving 8 bases unmatched. CDR1 GEAIGNYY and CDR2 EKD come from the germline V gene. The CDR3 DNA sequence: TGTGCCTGTGACACCGAAGTGGGGGATATAAGCTCCTGGGACACCCGACAGATGTTTTTC. Residues: CACDTEVGDISSWDTRQMFF.

This clone was seen more than once but under ten times. The V call is TRDV1, the J call TRDJ1, with 8 bases matching TRDD3. This CDR3 region has 27 residues. CDR1 is TSWWSYY, CDR2 QGS, per germline. The V and J ends lost 4 bases and 0 bases, in that order; junction bases with no gene match: 40. The CDR3: CALGGTTPFPLAGGRGLHISDTDKLIF. The CDR3 bases are TGTGCTCTTGGGGGCACAACCCCCTTCCCGTTAGCTGGGGGAAGGGGGTTGCACATATCGGACACCGATAAACTCATCTTT.

This clone appeared a few times. The rearrangement joins TRDV1 to TRDJ1; possible D gene TRDD2, 7 bases. The CDR3 sequence is 25 residues long. CDR1 is TSWWSYY and CDR2 is QGS in the germline V gene. V was clipped by 3 bases and J by 0 bases, with 41 bases between them. DNA of the CDR3: TGTGCTCTTGGGGACCACTCACCTTATACTCTGGGTGGGTTCCTACGGTGGGGATACACCGATAAACTCATCTTT. Encoded protein: CALGDHSPYTLGGFLRWGYTDKLIF.